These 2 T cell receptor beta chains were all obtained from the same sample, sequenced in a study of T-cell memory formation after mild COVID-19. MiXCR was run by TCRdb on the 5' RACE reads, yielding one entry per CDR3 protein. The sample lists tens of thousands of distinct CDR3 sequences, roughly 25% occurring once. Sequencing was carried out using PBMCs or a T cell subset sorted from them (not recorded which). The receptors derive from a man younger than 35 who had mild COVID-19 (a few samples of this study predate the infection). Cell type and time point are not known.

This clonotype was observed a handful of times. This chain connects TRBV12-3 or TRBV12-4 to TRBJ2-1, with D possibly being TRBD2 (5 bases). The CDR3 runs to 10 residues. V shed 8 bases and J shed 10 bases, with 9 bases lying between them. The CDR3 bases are TGTGCCAGCGGGTCGGGAGAGCAGTTCTTC. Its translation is CASGSGEQFF.

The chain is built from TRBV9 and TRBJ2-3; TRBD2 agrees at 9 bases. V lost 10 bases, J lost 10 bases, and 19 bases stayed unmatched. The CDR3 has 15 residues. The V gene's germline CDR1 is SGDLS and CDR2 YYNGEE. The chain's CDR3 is CASRPPSGAYIAQYF. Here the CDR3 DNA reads TGTGCCTCCCGGCCCCCTAGCGGGGCCTATATTGCGCAGTATTTT.